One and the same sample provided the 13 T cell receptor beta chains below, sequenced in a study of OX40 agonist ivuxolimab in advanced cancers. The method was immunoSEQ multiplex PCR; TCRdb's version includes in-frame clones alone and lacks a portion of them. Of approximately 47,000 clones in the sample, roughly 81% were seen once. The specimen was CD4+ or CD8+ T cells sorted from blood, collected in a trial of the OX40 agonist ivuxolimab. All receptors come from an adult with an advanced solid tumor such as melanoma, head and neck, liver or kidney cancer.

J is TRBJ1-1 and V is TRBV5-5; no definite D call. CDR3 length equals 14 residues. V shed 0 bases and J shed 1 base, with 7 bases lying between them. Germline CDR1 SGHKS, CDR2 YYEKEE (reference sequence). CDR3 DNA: TGTGCCAGCAGCTTGGGCCAGAAGAACACTGAAGCTTTCTTT. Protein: CASSLGQKNTEAFF.

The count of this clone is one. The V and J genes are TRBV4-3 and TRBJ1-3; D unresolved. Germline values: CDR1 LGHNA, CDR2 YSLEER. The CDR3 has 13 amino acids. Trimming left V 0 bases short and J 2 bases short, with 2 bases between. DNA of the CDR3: TGCGCCAGCAGCCAAGATACTGGAAACACCATATATTTT. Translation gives CASSQDTGNTIYF.

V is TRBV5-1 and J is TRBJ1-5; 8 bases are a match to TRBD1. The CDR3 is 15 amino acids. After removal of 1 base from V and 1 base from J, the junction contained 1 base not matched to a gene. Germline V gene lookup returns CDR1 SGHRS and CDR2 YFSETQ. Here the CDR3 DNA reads TGCGCCAGCAGCTTGACAGGGGGGAGCAATCAGCCCCAGCATTTT. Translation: CASSLTGGSNQPQHF. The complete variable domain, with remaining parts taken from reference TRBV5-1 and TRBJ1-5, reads KAGVTQTPRYLIKTRGQQVTLSCSPISGHRSVSWYQQTPGQGLQFLFEYFSETQRNKGNFPGRFSGRQFSNSRSEMNVSTLELGDSALYLCASSLTGGSNQPQHFGDGTRLSIL.

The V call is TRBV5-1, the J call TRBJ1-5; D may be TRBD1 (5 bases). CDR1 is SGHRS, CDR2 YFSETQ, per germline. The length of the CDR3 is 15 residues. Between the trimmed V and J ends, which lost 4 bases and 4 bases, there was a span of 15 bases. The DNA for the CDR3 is TGCGCCAGCAGCCCCCAGGTGGGGGAAAATCAGCCCCAGCATTTT. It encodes CASSPQVGENQPQHF.

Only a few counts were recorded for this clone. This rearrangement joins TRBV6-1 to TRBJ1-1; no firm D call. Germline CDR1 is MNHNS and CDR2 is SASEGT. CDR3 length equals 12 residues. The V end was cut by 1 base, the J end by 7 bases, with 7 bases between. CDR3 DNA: TGTGCCAGCAGTGAAGTGTGGATTGAAGCTTTCTTT. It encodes CASSEVWIEAFF.

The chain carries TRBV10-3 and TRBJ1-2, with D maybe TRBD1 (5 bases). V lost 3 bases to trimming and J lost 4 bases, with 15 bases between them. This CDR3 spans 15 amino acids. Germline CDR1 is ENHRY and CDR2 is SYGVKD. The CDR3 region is CAISDEGLGVYGYTF. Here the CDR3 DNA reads TGTGCCATCAGTGACGAGGGGCTGGGGGTCTATGGCTACACCTTC.

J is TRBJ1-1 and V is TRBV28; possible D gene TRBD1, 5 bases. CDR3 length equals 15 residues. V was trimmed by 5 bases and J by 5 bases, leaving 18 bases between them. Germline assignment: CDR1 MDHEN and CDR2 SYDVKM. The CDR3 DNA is TGTGCCAGCAGTCCACCCACAGGTGTGGGTACTGAAGCTTTCTTT. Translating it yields CASSPPTGVGTEAFF.

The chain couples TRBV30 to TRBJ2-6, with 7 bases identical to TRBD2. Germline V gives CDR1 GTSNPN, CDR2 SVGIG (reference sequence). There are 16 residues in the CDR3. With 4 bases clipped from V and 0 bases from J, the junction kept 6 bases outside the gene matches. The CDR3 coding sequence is TGTGCCTGGAAGGGGACTATTCTCTCTGGGGCCAACGTCCTGACTTTC. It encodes CAWKGTILSGANVLTF.

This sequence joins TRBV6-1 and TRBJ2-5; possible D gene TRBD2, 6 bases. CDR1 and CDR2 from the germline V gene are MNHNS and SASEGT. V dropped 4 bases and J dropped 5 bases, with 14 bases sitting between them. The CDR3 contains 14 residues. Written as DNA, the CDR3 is TGTGCCAGCAGTGTGGGGGGTGTCGGTGAGACCCAGTACTTC. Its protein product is CASSVGGVGETQYF.

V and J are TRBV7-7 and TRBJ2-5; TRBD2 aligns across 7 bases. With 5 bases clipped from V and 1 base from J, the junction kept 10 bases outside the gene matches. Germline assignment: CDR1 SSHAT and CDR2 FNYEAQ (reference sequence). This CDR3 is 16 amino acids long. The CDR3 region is CASSPSGSSGQETQYF. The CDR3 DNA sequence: TGTGCCAGCAGCCCAAGTGGGTCTAGCGGCCAAGAGACCCAGTACTTC.

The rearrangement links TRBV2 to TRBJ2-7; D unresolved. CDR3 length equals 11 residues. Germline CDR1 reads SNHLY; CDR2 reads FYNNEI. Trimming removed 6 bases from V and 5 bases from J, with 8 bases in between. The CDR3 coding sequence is TGTGCCAGCAGGGCGAGAGACGAGCAGTACTTC. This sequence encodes CASRARDEQYF.

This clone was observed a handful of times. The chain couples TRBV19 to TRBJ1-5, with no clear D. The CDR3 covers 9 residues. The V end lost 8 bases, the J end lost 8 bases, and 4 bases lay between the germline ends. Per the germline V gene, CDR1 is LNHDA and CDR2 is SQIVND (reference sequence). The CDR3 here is CASPEPQHF. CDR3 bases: TGTGCCAGTCCAGAGCCCCAGCATTTT. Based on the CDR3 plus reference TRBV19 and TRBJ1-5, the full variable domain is DGGITQSPKYLFRKEGQNVTLSCEQNLNHDAMYWYRQDPGQGLRLIYYSQIVNDFQKGDIAEGYSVSREKKESFPLTVTSAQKNPTAFYLCASPEPQHFGDGTRLSIL.

The CDR3 DNA reads as TGTGCCAGCAGTTACGGGTCCAATCAGCCCCAGCATTTT. Amino acid sequence: CASSYGSNQPQHF. The chain uses TRBV6-6 and TRBJ1-5; no definite D call. This CDR3 spans 13 amino acids. The germline V and J ends were trimmed by 2 bases and 3 bases, with 5 bases remaining between them. CDR1 is MNHNY, CDR2 SVGAGI, per germline (reference sequence).